Below, one T cell receptor (beta chain) is given with its context. Only a few counts were recorded for this clonotype. Its target antigen remains unknown. Per-base quality was not reported, and no clone a single base away is much larger than it. Libraries were made using 5' RACE. Instrument on record: Illumina HiSeq 2000. Template switching introduced a universal primer binding site; the final cDNA contained a unique molecular identifier, enabling accurate counting of TCR cDNA molecules. Specific primers in the conserved constant-segment region were used to synthesize first-strand cDNA for the TCR alpha and beta chains. To control for contamination, every cDNA library was double barcoded, receiving both a SMART-Mk sample barcode and Illumina barcodes. TruSeq adapter sequences, together with Illumina sample barcodes, were added in two successive PCR steps. TCR alpha and beta cDNA libraries were sequenced on the Illumina HiSeq platform with custom primers. Per the original workflow: MiGEC processed the raw reads to extract unique molecular identifiers, while MiXCR was used to determine the CDR3 positions. Recombination models were inferred per individual with the repgenHMM and IGoR tools using an EM algorithm. The tcR package in R was used for shared clonotype analysis, with sharing normalized by the product of cloneset sizes. To study raw recombination free of thymic and clonal selection effects, out-of-frame nonproductive sequences were analyzed. Clones were called with MiXCR by TCRdb after fastp trimmed the public reads at Q25, and only in-frame beta chains were retained. Rows with one shared CDR3 protein collapse into an entry with the most common genes and DNA. TCRdb's processing, not the authors' own work, is the source of the V and J calls. For this sample the table gives about 890,000 distinct CDR3 sequences, of which about 12% were detected only once. Of the sample, 1.5% to 2% falls within the top ten clones.

Every donor was a healthy Caucasian. Three pairs of female monozygotic twins, all aged roughly 18 to 29 years, were included in the twin cohort. Peripheral blood mononuclear cells were used as the source from which RNA for TCR libraries was isolated. The data derive from a study of identical twins listed by TCRdb under 2016. Regarding the research as a whole: To test whether fetal clonotypes persist, this study deep-sequenced TCR alpha and beta repertoires from monozygotic twins, from unrelated adults of various ages, and from cord blood. To rule out contamination, replicate twin experiments were performed at different times with different library preparation protocols. Beyond this particular receptor, the publication reports: Excess twin sharing in beta out-of-frame sequences was weaker because fewer shared sequences lowered the signal-to-noise ratio. Zero-insertion analyses could be partly confounded by invariant T cells such as MAIT and iNKT, though diverse VJ usage argued against such confounding for most clonotypes. In monozygotic twins, recombination models systematically underestimated out-of-frame TCR alpha sharing, but the models matched the sharing seen between unrelated individuals. Abundant cord blood beta clonotypes carried fewer insertions; young adult naive repertoires showed a weaker similar trend, while memory repertoires showed none. Because the same donors could not be followed over many years, conclusions were based on cross-sectional statistical analysis. Compared with coincidental sharing between unrelated individuals, out-of-frame TCR alpha sequences shared between twins showed an excess of sequences with low generation probability.

Trimming costs V 2 bases and J 7 bases, and their ends lie 12 bases apart. The CDR3, from cysteine to phenylalanine, totals 13 residues. The CDR3 DNA has 39 bases and is translated from base 1. CDR1 and CDR2 (SGDLS, YYNGEE) derive from the germline V gene. The same sample was also used in a study of yellow fever vaccine responses in identical twins. Drawing on the second study: According to the authors, the vaccine-induced T cell response in identical twins seemed to be partly convergent and partly specific to each individual. The study precisely tracked vaccine-responding T cell clones in identical twins.

The V gene is TRBV9 and the J gene is TRBJ1-2, with a tentative D gene TRBD1 over 6 matching bases. Material for sequencing was PBMCs. This sequence was found in a woman aged 18-35 years in good health. Here is the DNA: TGTGCCAGCAGCGTTTGGGGGGCCGGTGGCTACACCTTC. This yields the protein CASSVWGAGGYTF.